The rows below give T cell receptor beta chains drawn from one sample of a study of tumor-infiltrating lymphocytes in localized non-small cell lung cancer. The method was immunoSEQ multiplex PCR; TCRdb's version includes in-frame clones alone and lacks a portion of them. The sample records over 15,000 clones, 75% being singletons. Sequenced input: lung tumor tissue. Source of these receptors: a human donor with non-small cell lung cancer. Each CDR3 is given with its conserved first and last residue. A D gene is named only where the DNA matches it firmly. For some rows the clone size is stated as once, few or many, or as a class when expanded; others skip it.

len,abundance,d_gene,j_gene,v_gene,CDR3aa,CDR3nt
14,-,TRBD1,TRBJ1-5,TRBV30,CAWSRQGAAGPQHF,TGTGCCTGGAGTCGACAGGGGGCCGCTGGGCCCCAGCATTTT
18,-,-,TRBJ1-3,TRBV4-1,CASSSPSTPGQRIGTIYF,TGCGCCAGCAGCTCACCATCCACCCCCGGCCAGAGGATCGGCACCATATATTTT
15,few,-,TRBJ1-5,TRBV30,CAWSVLGQLDQPQHF,TGTGCCTGGAGTGTACTCGGCCAGTTGGATCAGCCCCAGCATTTT
16,-,TRBD2,TRBJ2-1,TRBV28,CASSPLLAGAYNEQFF,TGTGCCAGCAGTCCATTACTAGCGGGGGCTTACAATGAGCAGTTCTTC
12,-,-,TRBJ2-5,TRBV4-1,CASSQGPWTQYF,TGCGCCAGCAGCCAAGGACCGTGGACCCAGTACTTC
14,-,TRBD2,TRBJ2-7,TRBV5-4,CASSSGGAAYEQYF,TGTGCCAGCAGCTCCGGGGGGGCCGCCTACGAGCAGTACTTC
13,-,TRBD1,TRBJ1-1,TRBV29-1,CSVVGQLNTEAFF,TGCAGCGTTGTGGGACAGCTCAACACTGAAGCTTTCTTT
12,large,-,TRBJ2-7,TRBV30,CAWSLTGNEQYF,TGTGCCTGGAGTCTCACGGGTAACGAGCAGTACTTC
13,-,-,TRBJ2-7,TRBV5-1,CASSLAGFYEQYF,TGCGCCAGCAGCTTGGCGGGGTTCTACGAGCAGTACTTC
16,-,TRBD2,TRBJ2-6,TRBV7-9,CASTPRGGPGANVLTF,TGTGCCAGCACCCCACGCGGGGGGCCAGGGGCCAACGTCCTGACTTTC
13,-,-,TRBJ1-1,TRBV7-2,CASMRGMNTEAFF,TGTGCCAGCATGAGGGGCATGAACACTGAAGCTTTCTTT
15,-,-,TRBJ2-7,TRBV27,CASSFLYDMRGEQYF,TGTGCCAGCAGTTTCCTTTATGATATGAGAGGCGAGCAGTACTTC
13,few,-,TRBJ1-2,TRBV5-1,CASSLTESYGYTF,TGCGCCAGCAGCTTGACAGAATCTTATGGCTACACCTTC
16,few,-,TRBJ2-2,TRBV5-4,CASSPGGTAGGGELFF,TGTGCCAGCAGCCCGGGTGGAACCGCTGGGGGAGGGGAGCTGTTTTTT
13,once,-,TRBJ1-2,TRBV30,CAWAGTSKAGYTF,TGTGCCTGGGCCGGGACGTCTAAAGCAGGCTACACCTTC
16,once,TRBD2,TRBJ2-7,TRBV7-6,CASSPGLAGSSYEQYF,TGTGCCAGCAGCCCCGGACTAGCGGGGTCCTCCTACGAGCAGTACTTC
12,few,-,TRBJ1-2,TRBV5-4,CASSLPGYGYTF,TGTGCCAGCAGCTTGCCGGGCTATGGCTACACCTTC